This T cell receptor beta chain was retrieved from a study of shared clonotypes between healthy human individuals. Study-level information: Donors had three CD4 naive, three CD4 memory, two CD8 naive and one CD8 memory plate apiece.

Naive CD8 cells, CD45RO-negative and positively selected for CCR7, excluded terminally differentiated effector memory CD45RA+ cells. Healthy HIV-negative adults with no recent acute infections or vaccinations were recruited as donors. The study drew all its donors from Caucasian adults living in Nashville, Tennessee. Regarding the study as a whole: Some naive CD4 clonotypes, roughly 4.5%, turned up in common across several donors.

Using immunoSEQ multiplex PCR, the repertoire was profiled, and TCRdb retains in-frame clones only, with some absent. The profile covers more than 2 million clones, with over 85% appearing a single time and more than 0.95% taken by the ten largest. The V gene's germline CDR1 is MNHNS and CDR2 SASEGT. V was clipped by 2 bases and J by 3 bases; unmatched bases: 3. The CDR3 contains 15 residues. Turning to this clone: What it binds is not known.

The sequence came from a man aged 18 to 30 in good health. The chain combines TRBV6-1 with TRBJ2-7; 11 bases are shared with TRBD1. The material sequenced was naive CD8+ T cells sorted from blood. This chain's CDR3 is CASSEWTGGSYEQYF. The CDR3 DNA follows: TGTGCCAGCAGTGAATGGACAGGGGGCAGCTACGAGCAGTACTTC.